The clone carrying this T cell receptor (beta chain) was observed a single time. Its antigen is still unknown. Vbeta (60) and Jbeta (13) primers were used in the PCR. Study processing details: Tens of millions of unique TCR beta chains, roughly 11 million of them shared, were counted by a later analysis. Only in-frame clones appear in the TCRdb table, and some are missing; sequencing was by immunoSEQ multiplex PCR. D and trimming come from the DNA, and the V and J calls and clone size come from that table. The data hold around 130,000 clones, with 80% to 85% observed a single time. The germline V gene encodes CDR1 SGHRS and CDR2 YFSETQ. Trimming took 4 bases from V and 4 from J, leaving 13 bases between them. The CDR3 is made up of 14 amino acids. The record originates from a study of cytomegalovirus exposure and HLA in healthy donors. Study findings and constraints: Previous analysis showed most TCR beta V segments were productive about 90% or about 30% of the time. With DRB1 most and HLA-C fewest, TCR association rates differed between HLA loci in a later analysis. HLA allele associations emerged for about 16,000 TCR beta sequences in a later analysis, at 0.05 false discovery rate.

The sequence derives from a man between 18 and 29 years old in good health and CMV-seronegative. Sequences were obtained from PBMCs. The chain combines TRBV5-1 with TRBJ2-3, with D perhaps TRBD2 (6 bases). CDR3 coding DNA: TGCGCCAGCAGCCCGGAGGGCAGCGCAGATACGCAGTATTTT. Its protein is CASSPEGSADTQYF.